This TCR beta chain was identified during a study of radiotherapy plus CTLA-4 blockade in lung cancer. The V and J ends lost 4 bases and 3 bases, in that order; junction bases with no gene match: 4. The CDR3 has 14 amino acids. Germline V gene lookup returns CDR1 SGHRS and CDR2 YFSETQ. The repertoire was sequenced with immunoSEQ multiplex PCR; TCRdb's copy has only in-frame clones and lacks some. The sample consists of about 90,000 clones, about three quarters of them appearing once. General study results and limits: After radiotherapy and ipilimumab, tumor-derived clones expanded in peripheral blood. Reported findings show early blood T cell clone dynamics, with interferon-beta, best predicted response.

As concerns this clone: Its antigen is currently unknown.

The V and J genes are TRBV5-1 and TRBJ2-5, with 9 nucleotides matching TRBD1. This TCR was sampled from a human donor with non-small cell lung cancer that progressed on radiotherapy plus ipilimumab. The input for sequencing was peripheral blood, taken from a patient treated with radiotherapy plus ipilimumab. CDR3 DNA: TGCGCCAGCAGCCCGGACAGGGGAGAAGAGACCCAGTACTTC. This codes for CASSPDRGEETQYF. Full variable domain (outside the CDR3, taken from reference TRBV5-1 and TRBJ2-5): KAGVTQTPRYLIKTRGQQVTLSCSPISGHRSVSWYQQTPGQGLQFLFEYFSETQRNKGNFPGRFSGRQFSNSRSEMNVSTLELGDSALYLCASSPDRGEETQYFGPGTRLLVL.